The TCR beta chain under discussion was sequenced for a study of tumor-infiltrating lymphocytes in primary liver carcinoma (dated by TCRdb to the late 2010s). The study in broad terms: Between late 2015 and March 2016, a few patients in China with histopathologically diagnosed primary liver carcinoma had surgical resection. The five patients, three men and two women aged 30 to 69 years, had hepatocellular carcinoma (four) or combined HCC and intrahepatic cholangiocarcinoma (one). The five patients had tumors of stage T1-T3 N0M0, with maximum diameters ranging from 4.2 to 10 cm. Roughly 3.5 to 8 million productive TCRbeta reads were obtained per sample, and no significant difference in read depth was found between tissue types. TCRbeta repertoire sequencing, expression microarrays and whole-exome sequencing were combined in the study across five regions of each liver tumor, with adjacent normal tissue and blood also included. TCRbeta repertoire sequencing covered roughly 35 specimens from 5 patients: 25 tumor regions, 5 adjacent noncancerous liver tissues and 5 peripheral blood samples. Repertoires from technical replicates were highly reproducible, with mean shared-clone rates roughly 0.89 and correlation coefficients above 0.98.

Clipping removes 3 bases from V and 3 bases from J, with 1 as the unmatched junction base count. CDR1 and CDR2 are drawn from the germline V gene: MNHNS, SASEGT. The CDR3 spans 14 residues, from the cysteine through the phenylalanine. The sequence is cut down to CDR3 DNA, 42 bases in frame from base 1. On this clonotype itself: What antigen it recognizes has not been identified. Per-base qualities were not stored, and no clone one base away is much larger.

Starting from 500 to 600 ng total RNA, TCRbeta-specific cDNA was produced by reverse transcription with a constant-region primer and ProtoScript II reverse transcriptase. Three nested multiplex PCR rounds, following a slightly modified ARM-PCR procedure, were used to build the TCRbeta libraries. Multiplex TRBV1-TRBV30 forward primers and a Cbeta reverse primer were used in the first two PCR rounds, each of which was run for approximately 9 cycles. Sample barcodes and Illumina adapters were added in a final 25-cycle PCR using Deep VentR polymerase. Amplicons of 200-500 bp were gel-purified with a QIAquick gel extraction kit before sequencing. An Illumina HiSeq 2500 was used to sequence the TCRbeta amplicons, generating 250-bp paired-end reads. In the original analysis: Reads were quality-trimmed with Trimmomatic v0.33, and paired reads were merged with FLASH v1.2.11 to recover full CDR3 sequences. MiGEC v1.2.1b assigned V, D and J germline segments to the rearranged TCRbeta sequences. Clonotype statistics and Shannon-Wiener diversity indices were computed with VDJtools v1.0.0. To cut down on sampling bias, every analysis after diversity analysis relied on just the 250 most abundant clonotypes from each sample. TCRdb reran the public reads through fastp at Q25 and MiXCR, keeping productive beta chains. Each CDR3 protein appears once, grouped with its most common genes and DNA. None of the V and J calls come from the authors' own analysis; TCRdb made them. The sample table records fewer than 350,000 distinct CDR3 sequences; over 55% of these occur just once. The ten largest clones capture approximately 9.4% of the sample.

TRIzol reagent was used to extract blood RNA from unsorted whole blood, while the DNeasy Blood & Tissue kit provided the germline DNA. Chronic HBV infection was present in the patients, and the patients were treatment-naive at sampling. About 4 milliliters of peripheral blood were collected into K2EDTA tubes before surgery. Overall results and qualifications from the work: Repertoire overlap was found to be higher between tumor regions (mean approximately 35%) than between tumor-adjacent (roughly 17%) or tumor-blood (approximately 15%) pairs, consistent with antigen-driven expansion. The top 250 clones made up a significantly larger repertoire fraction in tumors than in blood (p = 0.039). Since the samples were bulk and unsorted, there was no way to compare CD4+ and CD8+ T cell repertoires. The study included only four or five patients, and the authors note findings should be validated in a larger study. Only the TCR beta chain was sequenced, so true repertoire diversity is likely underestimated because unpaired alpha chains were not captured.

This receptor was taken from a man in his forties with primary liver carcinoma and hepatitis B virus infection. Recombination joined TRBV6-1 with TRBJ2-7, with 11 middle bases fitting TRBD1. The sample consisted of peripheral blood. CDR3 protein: CASSEGTGGYEQYF. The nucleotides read TGTGCCAGCAGTGAGGGGACAGGGGGCTACGAGCAGTACTTC.